The present T cell receptor beta chain was sequenced within a study of T-cell memory formation after mild COVID-19. Study-wide results and caveats: Shrinking CD4+ clones were chiefly CM and EM; CD8+ ones were chiefly EMRA. Cross-reactive memory seemingly joined, as some responding clones were found in pre-infection memory. Second-wave clones reaching peak frequency on day 37 lacked confirmed SARS-CoV-2 specificity. Contracting clones from day 15 to 85 showed balanced CD4/CD8; later expanders favored CD4+.

This clonotype was picked up a small number of times. The antigen is undetermined. TCRdb used MiXCR to reprocess the 5' RACE reads, holding one entry per CDR3 protein. The sample records tens of thousands of distinct CDR3 sequences, about 15% being singletons. The V gene's germline CDR1 is SGHDN and CDR2 FVKESK. The CDR3 is 14 amino acids. Between the trimmed V and J ends, which lost 4 bases and 4 bases, there was a span of 13 bases. The sample taken for sequencing was PBMCs or a T cell subset sorted from them (not recorded which). This receptor was identified in a young man who had mild COVID-19 (a few samples of this study predate the infection). Cell type and time point are not known. This chain connects TRBV14 to TRBJ1-1; the D gene is possibly TRBD1 (5 bases). CDR3 nucleotide sequence: TGTGCCAGCAGCCCCAGGGCGGTGGGCACTGAAGCTTTCTTT. Its protein is CASSPRAVGTEAFF.